The clone carrying this T cell receptor beta chain was seen once. These data come from a study of T cells in Graves' hyperthyroidism and ophthalmopathy. The PBMCs studied were ones that came from roughly 9.4 ml fresh peripheral blood. The TCR beta CDR3 regions underwent amplification using RNA transcripts as the source. A set of HTBI primers served as the primers for a first-round RT-PCR of the TCR CDR3. TCRdb fed the multiplex PCR reads into MiXCR, producing one record per CDR3 protein. The data hold almost 350,000 distinct CDR3 sequences, with around 18% observed a single time. Germline CDR1 reads SGHTA; CDR2 reads FQGNSA. V lost 4 bases and J lost 2, with 17 bases in between. The length of the CDR3 is 16 residues.

The source is a middle-aged woman with Graves' ophthalmopathy. The sample taken for sequencing was blood. V gene TRBV7-2 combines with J gene TRBJ2-5, with D perhaps matching TRBD1 or TRBD2 (7 bases each). This CDR3 reads CASSSQGGGAQETQYF. The CDR3 DNA sequence: TGTGCCAGCAGCTCCCAGGGGGGGGGGGCTCAAGAGACCCAGTACTTC.